The entry below gives a single T cell receptor beta chain sequence along with its context. The data were taken from a study of blood T cell repertoires in COVID-19. V lost 2 bases and J 0 bases, leaving 35 bases between the germline ends. The germline V gene has CDR1 KGHSY and CDR2 FQNENV. The CDR3 totals 24 residues. The table came from immunoSEQ multiplex PCR; TCRdb's copy has only in-frame clones and leaves some out. The sample consists of around 300,000 clones, approximately 90% of them appearing once. Sequenced sample: peripheral blood. The origin of this receptor is a man aged 18 to 29 with active or convalescent COVID-19. This rearrangement joins TRBV16 to TRBJ1-3, with a tentative D call TRBD1 (5 bases). CDR3 DNA sequence: TGTGCCAGCAGCCAAGTCGGACAACCAAGTAACCCCACACGTACCAAAGTCTCTGGAAACACCATATATTTT. The encoded protein is CASSQVGQPSNPTRTKVSGNTIYF.